The clone carrying this T cell receptor (beta chain) occurred a few times. Its cognate antigen is unknown. This sample is part of a study of naive and memory T cell subsets. The beta constant-region primer was an equimolar mix of two oligonucleotides covering TRBC1 and TRBC2. Four rounds of PCR amplified the ligated cDNA using nested alpha and beta constant-region primers plus SP2. One entry per CDR3 protein, called by TCRdb with MiXCR from the UMI-ligation and nested PCR reads. The data contain 98,000 or so distinct CDR3 sequences, 11% of them seen just once; the ten biggest clones take up just over 0.13%. Separate alpha and beta amplification began at the second PCR step. The V and J ends lost 3 bases and 0 bases respectively, with 10 bases between them. The CDR3 extends over 15 amino acids. Looked up from germline, CDR1 is SNHLY and CDR2 is FYNNEI. The study's findings and limits: Expression changes during T cell differentiation may affect RNA-based TCR counts. A few larger clonotypes appeared in naive repertoires, especially CD8, possibly memory cells re-expressing CD45RA.

The sequencing sample was made of naive CD4+ T cells from blood. The receptor was derived from a human donor in good health. The rearrangement uses TRBV2 and TRBJ2-3, with D unresolved. CDR3 bases: TGTGCCAGCAGTGACGGCGGAGCGAGCACAGATACGCAGTATTTT. Amino acid sequence: CASSDGGASTDTQYF.